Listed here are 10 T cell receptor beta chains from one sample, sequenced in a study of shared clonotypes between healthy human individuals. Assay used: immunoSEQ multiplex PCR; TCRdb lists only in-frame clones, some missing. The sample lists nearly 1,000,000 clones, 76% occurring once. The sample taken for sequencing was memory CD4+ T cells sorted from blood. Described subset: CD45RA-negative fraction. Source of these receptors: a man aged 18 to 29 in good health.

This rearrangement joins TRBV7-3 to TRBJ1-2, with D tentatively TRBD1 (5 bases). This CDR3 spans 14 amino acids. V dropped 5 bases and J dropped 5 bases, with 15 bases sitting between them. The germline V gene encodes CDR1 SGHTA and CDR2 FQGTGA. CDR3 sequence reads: CASSNGQGPYGYTF. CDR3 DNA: TGTGCCAGCAGCAACGGTCAGGGACCATATGGCTACACCTTC.

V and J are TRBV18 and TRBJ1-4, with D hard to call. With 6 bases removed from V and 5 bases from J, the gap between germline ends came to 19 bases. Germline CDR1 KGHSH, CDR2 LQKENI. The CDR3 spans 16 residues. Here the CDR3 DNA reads TGTGCCAGCTCCCAGTCCCCTCAGGCCTTAAATGAAAAACTGTTTTTT. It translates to CASSQSPQALNEKLFF.

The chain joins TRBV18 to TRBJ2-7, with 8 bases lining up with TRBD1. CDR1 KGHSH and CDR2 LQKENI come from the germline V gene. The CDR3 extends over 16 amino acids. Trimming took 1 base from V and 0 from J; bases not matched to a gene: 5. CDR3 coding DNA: TGTGCCAGCTCACCACTCCGGGACAGGAGCTCCTACGAGCAGTACTTC. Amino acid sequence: CASSPLRDRSSYEQYF.

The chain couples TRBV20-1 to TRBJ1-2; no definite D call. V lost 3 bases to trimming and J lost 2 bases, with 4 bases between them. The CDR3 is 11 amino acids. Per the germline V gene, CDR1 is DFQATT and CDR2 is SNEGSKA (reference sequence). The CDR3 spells CSASPNYGYTF. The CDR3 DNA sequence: TGCAGTGCTAGTCCCAACTATGGCTACACCTTC.

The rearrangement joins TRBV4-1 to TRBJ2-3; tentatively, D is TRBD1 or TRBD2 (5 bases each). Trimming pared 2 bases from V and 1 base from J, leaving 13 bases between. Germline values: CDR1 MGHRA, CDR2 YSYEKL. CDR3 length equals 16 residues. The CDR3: CASSQRGVGGTDTQYF. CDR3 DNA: TGCGCCAGCAGCCAAAGGGGAGTAGGTGGCACAGATACGCAGTATTTT.

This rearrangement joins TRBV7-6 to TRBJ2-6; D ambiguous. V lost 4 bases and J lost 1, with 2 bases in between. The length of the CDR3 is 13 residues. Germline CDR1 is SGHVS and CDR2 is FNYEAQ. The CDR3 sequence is CASSSSGANVLTF. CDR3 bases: TGTGCCAGCAGCTCTTCTGGGGCCAACGTCCTGACTTTC.

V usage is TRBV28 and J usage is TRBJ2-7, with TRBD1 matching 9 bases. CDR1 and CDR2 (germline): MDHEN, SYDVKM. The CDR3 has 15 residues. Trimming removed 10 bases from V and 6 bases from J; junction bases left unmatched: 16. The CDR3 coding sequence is TGTGCCATCGCCCCCCCAAACAGGGGGCAGGGCGAGCAGTACTTC. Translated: CAIAPPNRGQGEQYF.

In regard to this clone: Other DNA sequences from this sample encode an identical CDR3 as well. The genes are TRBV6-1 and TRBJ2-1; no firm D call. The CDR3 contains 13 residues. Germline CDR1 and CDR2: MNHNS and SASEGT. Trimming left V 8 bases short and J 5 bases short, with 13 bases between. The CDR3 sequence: CASSLRVNNEQFF. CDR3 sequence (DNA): TGTGCCAGCTCCCTCCGGGTAAACAATGAGCAGTTCTTC.

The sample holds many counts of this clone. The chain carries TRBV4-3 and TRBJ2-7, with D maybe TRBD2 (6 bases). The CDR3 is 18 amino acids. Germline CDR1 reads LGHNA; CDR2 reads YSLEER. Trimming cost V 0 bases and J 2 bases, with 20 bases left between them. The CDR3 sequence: CASSQDSQLSGVPYEQYF. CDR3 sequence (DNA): TGCGCCAGCAGCCAAGATAGCCAACTCTCGGGGGTTCCCTACGAGCAGTACTTC.

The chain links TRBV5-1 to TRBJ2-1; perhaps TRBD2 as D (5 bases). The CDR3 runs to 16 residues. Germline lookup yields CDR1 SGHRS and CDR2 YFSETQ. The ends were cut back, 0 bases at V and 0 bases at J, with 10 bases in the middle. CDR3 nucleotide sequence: TGCGCCAGCAGCTTGGCCGCGGGCGTCTCCTACAATGAGCAGTTCTTC. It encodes CASSLAAGVSYNEQFF.